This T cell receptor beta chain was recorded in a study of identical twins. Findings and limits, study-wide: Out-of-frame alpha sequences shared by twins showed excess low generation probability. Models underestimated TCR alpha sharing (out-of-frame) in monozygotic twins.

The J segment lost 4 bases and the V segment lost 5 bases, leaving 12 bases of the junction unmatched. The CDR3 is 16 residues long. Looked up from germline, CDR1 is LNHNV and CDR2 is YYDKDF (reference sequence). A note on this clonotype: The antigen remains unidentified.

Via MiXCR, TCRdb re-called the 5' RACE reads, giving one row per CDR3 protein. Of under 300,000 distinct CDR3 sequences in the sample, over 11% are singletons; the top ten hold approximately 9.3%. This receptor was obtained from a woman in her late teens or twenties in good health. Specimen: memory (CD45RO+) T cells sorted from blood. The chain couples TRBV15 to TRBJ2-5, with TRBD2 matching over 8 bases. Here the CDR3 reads CATSDQAGVDRETQYF. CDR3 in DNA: TGTGCCACCAGCGACCAAGCGGGAGTCGACAGAGAGACCCAGTACTTC.